This TCR beta chain was retrieved from a study of T cells in Graves' hyperthyroidism and ophthalmopathy (dated 2019 in TCRdb). Study-wide context: Peripheral blood samples were taken at the time of initial diagnosis, prior to any treatment. To identify distinguishing TCR V-J signatures, a discovery cohort of about a hundred patients was used, comprising some 45 with Graves' ophthalmopathy and some 57 with stable Graves' hyperthyroidism. Whether ophthalmopathy could be predicted prospectively was tested in an independent validation cohort made up of fewer than 20 hyperthyroidism patients plus 17 patients who later progressed to ophthalmopathy. The roughly 100 discovery patients were randomly divided into training and test sets at a 7:3 ratio. Thyroid tissue and blood T-cell repertoires from more than 5 Graves' hyperthyroidism patients were also compared in the study. Following sampling, methimazole starting at 30 mg daily was given to hyperthyroidism patients, and high-dose intravenous methylprednisolone was given to ophthalmopathy patients. The paper describes TCR Vbeta CDR3 sequencing of more than 120 peripheral blood samples, made up of 43 ophthalmopathy patients, some 80 hyperthyroidism patients and approximately 17 progressor patients. Overall results and qualifications from the work: Most expanded thyroid clonotypes (frequency above 0.001) were also detected in blood, suggesting blood repertoires may reflect thyroid immune responses. In cross-validation, a model built on a 13 V-J signature told ophthalmopathy apart from stable hyperthyroidism with 87.88% sensitivity and 81% to 82% specificity, and in testing the same model reached 80%/75%. During validation, the model predicted progression to ophthalmopathy a median of about 6.5 months ahead of onset, with more than 55% sensitivity and 72.22% specificity. No statistical method was used to fix the sample size in advance, and group allocation was not hidden from the investigators.

From a lookup of the germline V gene, CDR1 and CDR2 are MDHEN and SYDVKM. Between the V and J ends, shortened by 6 bases and 4 bases respectively, the junction contains 9 bases. From cysteine to phenylalanine, the CDR3 is 12 amino acids long. The entry retains the CDR3 DNA only, 36 bases that are in frame from base 1. The TCR beta CDR3 regions were amplified from RNA transcripts. A first-round RT-PCR of the TCR CDR3 used the HTBI primer set with the Qiagen OneStep RT-PCR kit. Libraries were constructed in a second round of multiplex PCR, after which size selection and purification were carried out. Libraries were sequenced paired-end with 100 bp reads on an Illumina HiSeq2000. The published analysis was carried out like this. Raw data were processed with SOAPnuke, discarding reads with adapters, uncalled bases, mean Phred below 15, or no exact constant-primer or identifier match. COPE v1.2.5 was used to merge the high-quality paired reads, and each unique nucleotide sequence was defined as a clonotype. MiTCR v1.1 was used to align clonotypes to the IMGT TRBV, TRBD and TRBJ reference segments. The analysis was restricted to V-J combinations with a frequency above 0.0001, which together covered 98% to 99.2% of the repertoires. The TCS score was defined as F50 (clonal expansion) divided by E x V (chaos), with BLOSUM62-based TCRdist calculated between CDR3 peptides within each V-J. Welch's t-statistics and random forest reduced around 520 V-J features to 10 to 15, which were used in a naive Bayes classifier (R e1071). In TCRdb, the public reads were trimmed at Q25 with fastp and aligned with MiXCR, with productive beta chains retained. Entries that share a CDR3 protein sequence are merged under the most common genes and DNA. TCRdb's processing, not the authors' own work, is the source of the V and J calls. The sample records about 290,000 distinct CDR3 sequences, roughly 15% of which are singletons. The biggest ten clones account for 7.5% to 8% of the sample.

Hyperthyroidism patients were aged 18 to 65 years and newly diagnosed, with disease duration of less than 2 months. The study excluded patients with uncontrolled infections, other autoimmune diseases, pregnancy or lactation. Clinical symptoms, serum thyroxine and TRAb, thyroid ultrasound, and orbital computed tomography formed the basis for the diagnoses. Blood from progressor patients was collected at the time of first diagnosis with hyperthyroidism, before any ophthalmopathy symptoms had appeared. Ficoll-Paque density gradient centrifugation was used to isolate PBMCs from about 10 ml of fresh peripheral blood. Progressor patients were defined as those initially diagnosed with Graves' hyperthyroidism in whom ophthalmopathy developed during follow-up. Total RNA was extracted with Trizol reagent, and quality was checked on an Agilent 2100 Bioanalyzer. This clonotype appeared many times. There is no known antigen for this receptor. No base quality values were provided; no much bigger clone lies one nucleotide off.

The receptor chain draws on TRBV28 and TRBJ1-1, with the D gene not clear enough to name. This TCR came from a woman aged 30 to 39 with Graves' hyperthyroidism that later progressed to Graves' ophthalmopathy. The sample comprised blood. In nucleotide form, the sequence is TGTGCCAGCAGCTTCTGGCGCACTGAAGCTTTCTTT. It is translated as CASSFWRTEAFF.